This T cell receptor beta chain was sequenced during a study of T cells in Graves' hyperthyroidism and ophthalmopathy. Germline loops: CDR1 LGHNA, CDR2 YSLEER. This CDR3 is 15 amino acids long. V was shortened by 1 base and J by 6 bases, with 14 bases between the two germline ends. The diagnostic basis comprised clinical symptoms, serum thyroxine and TRAb, thyroid ultrasound and orbital computed tomography. In this sample, this clonotype turned up many times. TCR beta CDR3 regions were amplified from RNA transcripts. TCR CDR3 regions were first amplified by RT-PCR with HTBI primers. TCRdb re-called the multiplex PCR reads with MiXCR, one entry per CDR3 protein. The repertoire holds 500,000 to 600,000 distinct CDR3 sequences, around 20% seen once, with approximately 50% in the top ten.

Sequencing was done on a sample of blood. The clonotype comes from a man in his forties with Graves' ophthalmopathy. The chain couples TRBV4-3 to TRBJ2-3; D is possibly TRBD1 (5 bases). DNA for the CDR3: TGCGCCAGCAGCCAAGGCCGCAGATCAGGGGATACGCAGTATTTT. Translated, it gives CASSQGRRSGDTQYF.